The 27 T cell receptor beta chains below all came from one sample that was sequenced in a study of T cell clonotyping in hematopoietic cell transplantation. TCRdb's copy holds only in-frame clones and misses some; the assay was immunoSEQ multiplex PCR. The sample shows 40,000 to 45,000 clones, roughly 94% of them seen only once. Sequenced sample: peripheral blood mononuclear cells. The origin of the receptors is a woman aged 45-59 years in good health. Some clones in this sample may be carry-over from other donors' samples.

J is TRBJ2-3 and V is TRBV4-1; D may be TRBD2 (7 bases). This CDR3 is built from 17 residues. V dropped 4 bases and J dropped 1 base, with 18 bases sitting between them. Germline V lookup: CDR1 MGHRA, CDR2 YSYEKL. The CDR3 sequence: CASSPIGRGPGTDTQYF. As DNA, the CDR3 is TGCGCCAGCAGCCCTATCGGGCGGGGGCCTGGCACAGATACGCAGTATTTT.

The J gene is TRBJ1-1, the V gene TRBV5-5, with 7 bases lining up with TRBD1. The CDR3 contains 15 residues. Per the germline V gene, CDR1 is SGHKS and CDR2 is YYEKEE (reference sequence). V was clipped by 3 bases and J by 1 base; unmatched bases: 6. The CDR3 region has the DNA TGTGCCAGCAGCTCGCAGACAGGGACGAACACTGAAGCTTTCTTT. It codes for CASSSQTGTNTEAFF.

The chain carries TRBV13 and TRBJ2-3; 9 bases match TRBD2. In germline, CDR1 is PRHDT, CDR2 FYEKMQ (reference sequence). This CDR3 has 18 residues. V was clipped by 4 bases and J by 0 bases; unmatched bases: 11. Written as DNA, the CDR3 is TGTGCCAGCAGCTCCGGTATAGCGGGGGTTGCTAGCACAGATACGCAGTATTTT. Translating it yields CASSSGIAGVASTDTQYF.

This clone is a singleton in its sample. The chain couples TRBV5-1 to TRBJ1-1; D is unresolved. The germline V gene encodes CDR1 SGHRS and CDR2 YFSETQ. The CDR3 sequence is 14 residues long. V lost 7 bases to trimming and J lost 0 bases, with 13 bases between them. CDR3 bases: TGCGCCAGCGGTTTAGAGGGCTTGAACACTGAAGCTTTCTTT. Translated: CASGLEGLNTEAFF. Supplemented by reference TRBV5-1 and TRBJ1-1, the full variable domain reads KAGVTQTPRYLIKTRGQQVTLSCSPISGHRSVSWYQQTPGQGLQFLFEYFSETQRNKGNFPGRFSGRQFSNSRSEMNVSTLELGDSALYLCASGLEGLNTEAFFGQGTRLTVV.

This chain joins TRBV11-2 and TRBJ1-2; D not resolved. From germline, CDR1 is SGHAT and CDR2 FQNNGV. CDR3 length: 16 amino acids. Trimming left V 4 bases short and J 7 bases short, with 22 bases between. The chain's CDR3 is CASSSFGEEAQVGYTF. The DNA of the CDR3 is TGTGCCAGCAGCTCCTTCGGGGAGGAAGCCCAGGTTGGCTACACCTTC.

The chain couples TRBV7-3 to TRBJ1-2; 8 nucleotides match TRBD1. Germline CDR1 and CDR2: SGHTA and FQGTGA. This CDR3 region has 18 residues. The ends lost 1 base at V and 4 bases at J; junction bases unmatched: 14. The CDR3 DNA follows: TGTGCCAGCAGCTTAAGGGGGGGACAGGAGGAAAATCTCTATGGCTACACCTTC. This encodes CASSLRGGQEENLYGYTF.

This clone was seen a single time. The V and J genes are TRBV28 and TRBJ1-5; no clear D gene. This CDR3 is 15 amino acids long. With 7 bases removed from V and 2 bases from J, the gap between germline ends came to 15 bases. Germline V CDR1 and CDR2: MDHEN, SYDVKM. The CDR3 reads CASKVGGSGNQPQHF. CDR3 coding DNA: TGTGCCAGCAAAGTTGGAGGGAGCGGCAATCAGCCCCAGCATTTT. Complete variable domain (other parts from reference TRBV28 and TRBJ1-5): DVKVTQSSRYLVKRTGEKVFLECVQDMDHENMFWYRQDPGLGLRLIYFSYDVKMKEKGDIPEGYSVSREKKERFSLILESASTNQTSMYLCASKVGGSGNQPQHFGDGTRLSIL.

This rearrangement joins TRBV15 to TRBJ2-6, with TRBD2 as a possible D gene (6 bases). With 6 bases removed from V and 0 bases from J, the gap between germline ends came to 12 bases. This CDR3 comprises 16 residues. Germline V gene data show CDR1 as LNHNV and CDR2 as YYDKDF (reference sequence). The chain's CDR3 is CATRHAGNSGANVLTF. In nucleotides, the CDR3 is TGTGCCACCAGGCATGCGGGGAACTCTGGGGCCAACGTCCTGACTTTC. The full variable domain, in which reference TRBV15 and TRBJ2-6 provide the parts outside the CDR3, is DAMVIQNPRYQVTQFGKPVTLSCSQTLNHNVMYWYQQKSSQAPKLLFHYYDKDFNNEADTPDNFQSRRPNTSFCFLDIRSPGLGDTAMYLCATRHAGNSGANVLTFGAGSRLTVL.

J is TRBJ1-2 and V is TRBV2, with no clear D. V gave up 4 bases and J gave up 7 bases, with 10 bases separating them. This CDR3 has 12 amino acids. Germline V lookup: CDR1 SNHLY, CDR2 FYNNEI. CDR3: CASSVRFGGYTF. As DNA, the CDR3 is TGTGCCAGCAGTGTTCGGTTTGGTGGCTACACCTTC.

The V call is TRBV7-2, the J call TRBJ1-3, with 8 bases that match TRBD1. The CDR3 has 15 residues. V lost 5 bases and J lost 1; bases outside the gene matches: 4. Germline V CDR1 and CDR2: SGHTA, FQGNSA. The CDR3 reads CASSLRTGSGNTIYF. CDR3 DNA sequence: TGTGCCAGCAGCCTAAGGACAGGGTCTGGAAACACCATATATTTT. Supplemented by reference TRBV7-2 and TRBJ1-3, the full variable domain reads GAGVSQSPSNKVTEKGKDVELRCDPISGHTALYWYRQSLGQGLEFLIYFQGNSAPDKSGLPSDRFSAERTGGSVSTLTIQRTQQEDSAVYLCASSLRTGSGNTIYFGEGSWLTVV.

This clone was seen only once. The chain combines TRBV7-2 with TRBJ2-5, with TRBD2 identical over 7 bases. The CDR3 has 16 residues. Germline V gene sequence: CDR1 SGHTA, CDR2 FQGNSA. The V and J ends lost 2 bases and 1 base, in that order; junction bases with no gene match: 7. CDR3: CASSLFPRTSQETQYF. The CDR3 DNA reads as TGTGCCAGCAGCTTATTTCCCCGGACTAGCCAAGAGACCCAGTACTTC.

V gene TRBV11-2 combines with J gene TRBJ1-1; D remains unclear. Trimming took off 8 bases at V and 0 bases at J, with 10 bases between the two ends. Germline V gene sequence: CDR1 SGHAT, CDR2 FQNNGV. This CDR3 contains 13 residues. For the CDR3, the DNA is TGTGCCAGCGGGCGAATCATGAACACTGAAGCTTTCTTT. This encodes CASGRIMNTEAFF.

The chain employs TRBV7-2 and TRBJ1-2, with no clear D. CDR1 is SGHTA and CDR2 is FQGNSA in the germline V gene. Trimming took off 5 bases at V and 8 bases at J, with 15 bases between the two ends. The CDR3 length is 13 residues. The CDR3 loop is CASSPRTDGGYTF. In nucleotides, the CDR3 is TGTGCCAGCAGCCCTCGGACGGATGGGGGCTACACCTTC.

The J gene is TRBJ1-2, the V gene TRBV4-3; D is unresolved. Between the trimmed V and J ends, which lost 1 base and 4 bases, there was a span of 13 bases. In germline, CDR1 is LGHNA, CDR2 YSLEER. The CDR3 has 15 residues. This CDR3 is CASSQVDWEGYGYTF. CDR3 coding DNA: TGCGCCAGCAGCCAAGTGGATTGGGAGGGCTATGGCTACACCTTC.

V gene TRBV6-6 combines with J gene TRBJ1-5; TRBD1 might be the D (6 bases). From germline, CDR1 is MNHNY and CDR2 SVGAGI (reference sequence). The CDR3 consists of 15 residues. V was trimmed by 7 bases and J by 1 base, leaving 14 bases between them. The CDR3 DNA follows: TGTGCCAGCAAGGAGGGGGGCTACAGCAATCAGCCCCAGCATTTT. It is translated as CASKEGGYSNQPQHF.

DNA of the CDR3: TGTGCCAGTAGTATCCCGTGGACAGAGCCAACTAATGAAAAACTGTTTTTT. Its translation is CASSIPWTEPTNEKLFF. This sequence joins TRBV19 and TRBJ1-4; D may be TRBD1 (6 bases). The CDR3 spans 17 residues. The V gene's germline CDR1 is LNHDA and CDR2 SQIVND (reference sequence). Trimming pared 3 bases from V and 0 bases from J, leaving 14 bases between.

The CDR3 is CASSLSGGNYGYTF. The CDR3 DNA reads as TGTGCCAGCAGTTTATCTGGGGGTAACTATGGCTACACCTTC. The chain has TRBV28 and TRBJ1-2, with D maybe TRBD1 (5 bases). Germline lookup yields CDR1 MDHEN and CDR2 SYDVKM. The germline V and J ends were trimmed by 1 base and 1 base, with 7 bases remaining between them. This CDR3 has 14 amino acids.

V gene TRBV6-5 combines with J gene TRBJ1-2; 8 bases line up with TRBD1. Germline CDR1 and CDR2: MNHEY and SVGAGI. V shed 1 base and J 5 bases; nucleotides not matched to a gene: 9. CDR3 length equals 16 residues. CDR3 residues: CASSYLQGGIEYGYTF. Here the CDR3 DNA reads TGTGCCAGCAGTTACTTACAGGGGGGCATAGAATATGGCTACACCTTC.

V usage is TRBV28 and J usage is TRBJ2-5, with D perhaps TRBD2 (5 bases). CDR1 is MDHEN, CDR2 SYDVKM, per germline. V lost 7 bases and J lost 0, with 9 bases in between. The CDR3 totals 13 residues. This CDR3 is CASTPGNQETQYF. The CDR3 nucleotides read TGTGCCAGCACGCCGGGAAACCAAGAGACCCAGTACTTC.

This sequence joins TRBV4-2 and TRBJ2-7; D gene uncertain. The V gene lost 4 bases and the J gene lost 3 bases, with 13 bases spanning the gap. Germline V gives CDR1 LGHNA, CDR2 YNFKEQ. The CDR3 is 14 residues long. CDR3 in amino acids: CASSRPPEDYEQYF. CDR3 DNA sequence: TGTGCCAGCAGCCGCCCACCGGAAGACTACGAGCAGTACTTC.

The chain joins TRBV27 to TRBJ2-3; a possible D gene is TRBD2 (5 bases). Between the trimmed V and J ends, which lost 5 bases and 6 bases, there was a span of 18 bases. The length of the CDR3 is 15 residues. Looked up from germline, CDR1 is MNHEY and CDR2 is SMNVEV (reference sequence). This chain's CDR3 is CASSPPRARGDTQYF. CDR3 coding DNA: TGTGCCAGCAGTCCCCCTAGGGCCCGAGGGGATACGCAGTATTTT.

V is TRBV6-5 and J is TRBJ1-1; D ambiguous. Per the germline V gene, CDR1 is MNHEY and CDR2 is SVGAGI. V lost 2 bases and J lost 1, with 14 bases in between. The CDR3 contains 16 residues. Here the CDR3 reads CASSYTYWTGNTEAFF. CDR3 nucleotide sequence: TGTGCCAGCAGTTACACATACTGGACCGGGAACACTGAAGCTTTCTTT.

CDR3 loop: CASSAVGELFF. The CDR3 coding sequence is TGTGCCAGCAGCGCGGTGGGGGAGCTGTTTTTT. The chain links TRBV9 to TRBJ2-2; no firm D call. Germline CDR1 reads SGDLS; CDR2 reads YYNGEE. The V end lost 3 bases, the J end lost 8 bases, and 5 bases lay between the germline ends. This CDR3 is built from 11 residues.

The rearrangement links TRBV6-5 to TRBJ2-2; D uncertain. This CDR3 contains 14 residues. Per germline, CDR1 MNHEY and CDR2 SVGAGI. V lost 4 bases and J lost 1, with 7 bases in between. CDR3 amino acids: CASSFSWNTGELFF. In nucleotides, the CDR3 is TGTGCCAGCAGTTTTTCCTGGAACACCGGGGAGCTGTTTTTT.

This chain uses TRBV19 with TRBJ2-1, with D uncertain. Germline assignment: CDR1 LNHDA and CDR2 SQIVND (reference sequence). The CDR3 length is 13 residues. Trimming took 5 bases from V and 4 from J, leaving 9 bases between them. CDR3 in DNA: TGTGCCAGTAGTCGCCTGGAATACAATGAGCAGTTCTTC. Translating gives CASSRLEYNEQFF.

CDR3 DNA sequence: TGTGCCAGTAGGGACAGGGGAACAAATCAGCCCCAGCATTTT. Its translation: CASRDRGTNQPQHF. The chain combines TRBV19 with TRBJ1-5; 9 bases agree with TRBD1. This CDR3 comprises 14 residues. CDR1 and CDR2 from the germline V gene are LNHDA and SQIVND (reference sequence). V lost 6 bases and J lost 4; bases outside the gene matches: 4.

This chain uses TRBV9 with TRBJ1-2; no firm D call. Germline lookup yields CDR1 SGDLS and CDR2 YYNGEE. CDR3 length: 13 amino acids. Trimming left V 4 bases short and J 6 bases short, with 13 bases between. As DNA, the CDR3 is TGTGCCAGCAGCCCCAGTCGGTTGGATGGCTACACCTTC. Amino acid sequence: CASSPSRLDGYTF.